One sample yielded the 14 T cell receptor beta chains listed below, sequenced in a study of CD8 T cells in Susac syndrome. Reverse transcription of roughly 0.45 to 1 ug RNA was performed with random hexamers. TCRdb passed the immunoSEQ multiplex PCR reads through MiXCR, listing each CDR3 protein once. The sample has roughly 200,000 distinct CDR3 sequences; more than 90% are singletons. Input material: CD4+ T cells from PBMCs. All receptors derive from a human donor with multiple sclerosis.

The rearrangement links TRBV4-2 to TRBJ1-3, with D possibly matching TRBD1 (6 bases). Per germline, CDR1 LGHNA and CDR2 YNFKEQ. This CDR3 comprises 17 residues. Trimming shortened V by 0 bases and J by 3 bases, and 15 bases separated the two germline ends. CDR3 in amino acids: CASSQDIAGANGNTIYF. DNA of the CDR3: TGTGCCAGCAGCCAAGATATTGCGGGGGCTAATGGAAACACCATATATTTT.

V gene TRBV20-1 combines with J gene TRBJ2-7; no clear D gene. Germline lookup yields CDR1 DFQATT and CDR2 SNEGSKA (reference sequence). Trimming left V 3 bases short and J 1 base short, with 10 bases between. The CDR3 loop spans 13 amino acids. CDR3: CSARFIHSYEQYF. In DNA, the CDR3 is TGCAGTGCTAGGTTCATCCATTCCTACGAGCAGTACTTC.

V and J are TRBV27 and TRBJ1-2, with D perhaps matching TRBD1 (5 bases). V was trimmed by 6 bases and J by 6 bases, leaving 14 bases between them. Per the germline V gene, CDR1 is MNHEY and CDR2 is SMNVEV (reference sequence). The CDR3 loop spans 13 amino acids. The CDR3 reads CASSSFQGNGYTF. The CDR3 DNA follows: TGTGCCAGCAGCTCTTTTCAGGGTAATGGCTACACCTTC.

V usage is TRBV30 and J usage is TRBJ1-5; the D is unclear. The V gene's germline CDR1 is GTSNPN and CDR2 SVGIG (reference sequence). Trimming left V 4 bases short and J 9 bases short, with 22 bases between. This CDR3 is 15 amino acids long. Here the CDR3 reads CAWNVSQHPRGPQHF. DNA of the CDR3: TGTGCCTGGAATGTCTCACAGCATCCCCGAGGGCCCCAGCATTTT.

This chain joins TRBV29-1 and TRBJ2-1; 11 nucleotides line up with TRBD1. CDR1 and CDR2 (germline): SQVTM, ANQGSEA. The CDR3 consists of 19 residues. Trimming at V came to 4 bases and at J to 0 bases, leaving 14 bases not matched to a gene. The CDR3 DNA follows: TGCAGCGTTGGGACAGGGGGCGCGCAGACACGTCGCTCCTACAATGAGCAGTTCTTC. Translating gives CSVGTGGAQTRRSYNEQFF.

The chain employs TRBV12-5 and TRBJ1-6; unclear D gene. V was clipped by 7 bases and J by 17 bases, with 18 bases between them. The CDR3 has 12 residues. Per germline, CDR1 LGHNT and CDR2 FRNRAP. The CDR3 loop reads CASVQDTGGIHF. CDR3 coding DNA: TGTGCTAGTGTTCAAGACACGGGAGGTATCCACTTT.

This sequence joins TRBV9 and TRBJ2-3; 8 bases line up with TRBD2. V was pared by 0 bases and J by 0 bases, with 6 bases of the junction left unmatched. The CDR3 has 17 amino acids. The V gene's germline CDR1 is SGDLS and CDR2 YYNGEE. Here the CDR3 reads CASSVGIAGGSTDTQYF. The CDR3 DNA follows: TGTGCCAGCAGCGTAGGTATTGCGGGGGGCAGCACAGATACGCAGTATTTT.

The chain carries TRBV12-3 or TRBV12-4 and TRBJ2-5; D is perhaps TRBD1 (6 bases). Trimming removed 2 bases from V and 6 bases from J, with 10 bases in between. CDR3 length equals 13 residues. CDR3 sequence reads: CASSLSGDQTQYF. The CDR3 coding sequence is TGTGCCAGCAGTTTATCAGGGGACCAGACCCAGTACTTC.

The CDR3 DNA reads as TGCAGTGCTAGAGAAGACGGAGAAAAGACTGAAGCTTTCTTT. Protein product: CSAREDGEKTEAFF. J is TRBJ1-1 and V is TRBV20-1; D remains unclear. Per germline, CDR1 DFQATT and CDR2 SNEGSKA (reference sequence). Deletions cut 0 bases from V and 5 bases from J, with 13 bases between. CDR3 length equals 14 residues.

The chain couples TRBV5-1 to TRBJ1-1, with a tentative D call TRBD1 (6 bases). Germline CDR1 is SGHRS and CDR2 is YFSETQ. This CDR3 spans 14 amino acids. V was pared by 3 bases and J by 2 bases, with 11 bases between. CDR3 residues: CASSSSGGNTEAFF. DNA of the CDR3: TGCGCCAGCAGCTCCTCGGGGGGCAACACTGAAGCTTTCTTT.

In its sample, this clonotype was seen once. The CDR3 sequence: CASSFTHNSPLHF. The CDR3 DNA sequence: TGTGCCAGCAGCTTCACCCATAATTCACCCCTCCACTTT. The chain recombines TRBV5-4 with TRBJ1-6; D not certain. Per germline, CDR1 SGHNT and CDR2 YYREEE (reference sequence). V was shortened by 2 bases and J by 5 bases, with 5 bases between the two germline ends. The CDR3 consists of 13 residues.

The rearrangement joins TRBV28 to TRBJ1-1, with TRBD1 identical over 7 bases. The CDR3 loop spans 16 amino acids. Germline values: CDR1 MDHEN, CDR2 SYDVKM. V shed 3 bases and J 4 bases; nucleotides not matched to a gene: 11. CDR3 bases: TGTGCCAGCAGTTTGTTACAGGGGAATGCAGGCACTGAAGCTTTCTTT. This gives the protein CASSLLQGNAGTEAFF.

The chain employs TRBV20-1 and TRBJ2-1; 16 nucleotides agree with TRBD2. The V gene's germline CDR1 is DFQATT and CDR2 SNEGSKA (reference sequence). The ends lost 3 bases at V and 12 bases at J; junction bases unmatched: 17. This CDR3 comprises 18 residues. CDR3 nucleotides: TGCAGTGCTAGTTGGGAAACCGGGACTAGCGGGGGGGCCCGGGGGCAGTTCTTC. Translation gives CSASWETGTSGGARGQFF.

This rearrangement joins TRBV9 to TRBJ2-2; perhaps D is TRBD1 or TRBD2 (6 bases each). From germline, CDR1 is SGDLS and CDR2 YYNGEE. The CDR3 spans 16 residues. Trimming cost V 4 bases and J 7 bases, with 20 bases left between them. This CDR3 reads CASSQGPRGGSGELFF. CDR3 nucleotides: TGTGCCAGCAGCCAGGGGCCCCGGGGAGGAAGCGGGGAGCTGTTTTTT.